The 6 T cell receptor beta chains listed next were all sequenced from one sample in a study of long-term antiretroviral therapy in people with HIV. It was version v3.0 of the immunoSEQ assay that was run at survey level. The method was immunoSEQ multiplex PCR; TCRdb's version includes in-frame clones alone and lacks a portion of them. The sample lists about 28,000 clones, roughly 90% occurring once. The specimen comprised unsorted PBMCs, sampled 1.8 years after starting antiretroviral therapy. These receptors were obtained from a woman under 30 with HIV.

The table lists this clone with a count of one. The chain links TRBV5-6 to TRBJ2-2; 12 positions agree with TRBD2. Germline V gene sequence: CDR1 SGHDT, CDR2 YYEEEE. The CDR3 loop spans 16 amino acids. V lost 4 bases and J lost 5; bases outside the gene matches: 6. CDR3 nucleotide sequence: TGTGCCAGCAGCCAGACTAGCGGGAGATTTACCGGGGAGCTGTTTTTT. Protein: CASSQTSGRFTGELFF.

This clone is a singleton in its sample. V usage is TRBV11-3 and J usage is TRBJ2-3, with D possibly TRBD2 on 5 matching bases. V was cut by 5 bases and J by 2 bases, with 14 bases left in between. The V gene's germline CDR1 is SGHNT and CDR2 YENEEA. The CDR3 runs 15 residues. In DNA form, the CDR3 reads TGTGCCAGCAGCCCCACTAGACTGAACACAGATACGCAGTATTTT. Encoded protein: CASSPTRLNTDTQYF.

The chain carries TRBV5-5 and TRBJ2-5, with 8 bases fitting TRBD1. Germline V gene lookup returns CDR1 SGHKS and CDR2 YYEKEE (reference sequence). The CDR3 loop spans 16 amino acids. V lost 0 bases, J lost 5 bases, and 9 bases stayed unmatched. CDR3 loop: CASSLEAAGGRETQYF. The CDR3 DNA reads TGTGCCAGCAGCTTGGAGGCGGCAGGGGGCCGGGAGACCCAGTACTTC.

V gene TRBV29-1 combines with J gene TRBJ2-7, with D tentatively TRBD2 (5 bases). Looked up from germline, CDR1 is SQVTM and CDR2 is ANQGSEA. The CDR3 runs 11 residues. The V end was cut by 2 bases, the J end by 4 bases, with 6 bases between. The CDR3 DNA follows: TGCAGCGTTGAATCGGGGTACGAGCAGTACTTC. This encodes CSVESGYEQYF.

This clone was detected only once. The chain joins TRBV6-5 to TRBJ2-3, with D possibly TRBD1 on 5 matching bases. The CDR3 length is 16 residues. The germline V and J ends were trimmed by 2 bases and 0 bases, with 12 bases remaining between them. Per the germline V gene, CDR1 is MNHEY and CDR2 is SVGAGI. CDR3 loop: CASSYSRGTSTDTQYF. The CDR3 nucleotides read TGTGCCAGCAGTTACAGTAGGGGTACCAGCACAGATACGCAGTATTTT.

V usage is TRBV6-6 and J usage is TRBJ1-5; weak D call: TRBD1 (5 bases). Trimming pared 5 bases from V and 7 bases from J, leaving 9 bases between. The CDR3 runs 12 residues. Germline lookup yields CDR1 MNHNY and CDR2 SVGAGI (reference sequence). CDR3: CASSPGRQPQHF. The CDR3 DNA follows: TGTGCCAGCAGTCCGGGGCGGCAGCCCCAGCATTTT.